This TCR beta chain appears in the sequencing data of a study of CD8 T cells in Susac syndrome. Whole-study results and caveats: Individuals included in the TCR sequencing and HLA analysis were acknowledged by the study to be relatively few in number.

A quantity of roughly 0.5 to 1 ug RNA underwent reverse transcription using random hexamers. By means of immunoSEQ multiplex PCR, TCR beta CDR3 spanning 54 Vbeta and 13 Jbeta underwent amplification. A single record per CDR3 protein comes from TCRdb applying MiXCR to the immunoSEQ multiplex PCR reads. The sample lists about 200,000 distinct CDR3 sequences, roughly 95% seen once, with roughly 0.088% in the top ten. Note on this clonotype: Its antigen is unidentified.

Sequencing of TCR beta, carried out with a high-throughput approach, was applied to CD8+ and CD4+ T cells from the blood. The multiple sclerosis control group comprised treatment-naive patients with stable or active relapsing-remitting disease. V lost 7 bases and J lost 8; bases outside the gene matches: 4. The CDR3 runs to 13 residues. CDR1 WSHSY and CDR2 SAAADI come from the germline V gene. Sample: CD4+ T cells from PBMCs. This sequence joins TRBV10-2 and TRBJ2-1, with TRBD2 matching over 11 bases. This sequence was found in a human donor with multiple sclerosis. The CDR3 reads CASTRTSGYEQFF. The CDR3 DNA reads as TGCGCCAGCACCAGGACTAGCGGGTATGAGCAGTTCTTC.